This TCR beta chain was sequenced in a study of blood T cell repertoires in COVID-19 (TCRdb year 2020). In terms of the full investigation: The collaborator samples originated in the United States, Italy and Spain and spanned the acute and convalescent phases of COVID-19. The prospective study material was composed of cDNA or gDNA derived from T cells, B-cell-depleted T cells, or PBMCs. The dataset comprised deeply sampled blood TCRbeta repertoires from subjects exposed to, actively infected with, or recovered from COVID-19. The repertoires were released in a freely available public database meant as a resource for research on the immune response to SARS-CoV-2. Samples were obtained from the ongoing ImmuneRACE study (first 160 participants) and from roughly 1,300 subjects provided by 6 global collaborators. Sample metadata almost always included a de-identified subject ID, COVID-19 status, age in years and sex. Where available, HLA class I and class II types were taken from metadata supplied by the sample provider and were not determined by assay-based typing.

The immunoSEQ Assay, a bias-controlled multiplex PCR, was used to amplify TCRbeta CDR3 regions from genomic DNA. In the original analysis: Nucleated cell counts per sample were estimated from amplification of reference gene primers within the assay. To quantify the absolute abundance of each unique TCRbeta CDR3 rearrangement, sequence reads were collapsed and filtered. For each sample, productive Simpson clonality was calculated as the square root of Simpson's diversity index across productive rearrangements. TCRdb obtained this table from immuneACCESS and retained in-frame rearrangements with V and J assigned. These tables miss some clones; where compared with another copy, unresolved V genes account for less than half of the shortfall, and the remainder is unexplained. That table is the source of V, J and clone size, and D and trimming were worked out from the DNA. The sample table lists over 450,000 clones, less than 90% of them with a count of one. The top ten clones comprise 7.5% to 9% of the sample.

At one collaborating source in Seattle, patients were enrolled during active infection and were followed longitudinally through the course of disease. The collaborating institutions used their own protocols to collect whole blood in K2EDTA tubes. For TCRbeta analysis, collaborators shipped samples in one of three forms: frozen whole blood, isolated PBMCs, or DNA extracted from either of those sample types. This clone was seen just once. Its antigen has not been determined. One base away there is no much larger clone; base qualities are not given. V gives up 1 base and J gives up 5 bases, and the segment between their germline ends measures 12 bases. The CDR3 numbers 14 residues from cysteine through phenylalanine. The retained sequence is limited to the CDR3, 42 bases, with the frame set at the first base. According to the germline V gene (reference sequence), CDR1 reads LNHDA and CDR2 reads SQIVND.

Summary of the overall study and its limitations: The quantity of clinical and demographic metadata differed by source and by participant and was supplied without curation.

The sequence was collected from a woman aged 50 to 60 with COVID-19, enrolled during active disease. The chain is encoded by TRBV19 joined to TRBJ2-7; TRBD1 is a weak D gene call, 6 bases matching. Input material: peripheral blood. The sequence in DNA is TGTGCCAGTAGTATAGGTACAGGGTTGAACGAGCAGTACTTC. This sequence encodes CASSIGTGLNEQYF.